The entry below describes one TCR beta chain. Its specificity is not known. This sample stems from a study of identifying expanded T cells in peripheral blood. Points from the study as a whole: Roughly 1.2 clones differed between technical replicates, versus approximately 17 and 20 over time. Two-week clone count variance significantly increased as total template count grew.

Collection occurred without any documented infections or immune events in donors. Data came from immunoSEQ multiplex PCR; TCRdb stores just in-frame clones and leaves some out. The repertoire consists of tens of thousands of clones, with roughly 84% occurring once and the leading ten covering roughly a fifth. The V and J ends lost 8 bases and 4 bases, in that order; junction bases with no gene match: 9. CDR1 and CDR2 from the germline V gene are SEHNR and FQNEAQ (reference sequence). The CDR3 is 15 residues long. This chain connects TRBV7-9 to TRBJ2-7; 12 bases are a match to TRBD2. The TCR sequence derives from a person aged 18 to 75 in good health. Sample: blood. CDR3 nucleotides: TGTGCCAGCTCACCTGCCGGGACTAGCGGGTACGAGCAGTACTTC. Translated, it gives CASSPAGTSGYEQYF.